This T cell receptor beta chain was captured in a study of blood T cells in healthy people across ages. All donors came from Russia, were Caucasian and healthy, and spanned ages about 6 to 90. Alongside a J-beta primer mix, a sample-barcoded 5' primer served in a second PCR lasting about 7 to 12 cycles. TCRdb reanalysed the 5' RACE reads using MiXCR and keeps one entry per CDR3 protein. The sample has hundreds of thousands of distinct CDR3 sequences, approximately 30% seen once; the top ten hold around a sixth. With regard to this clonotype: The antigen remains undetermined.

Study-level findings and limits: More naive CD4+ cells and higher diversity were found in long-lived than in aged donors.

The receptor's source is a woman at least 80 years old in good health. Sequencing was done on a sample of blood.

CDR3 in amino acids: CASSTNRGVDHEQYF. CDR3 coding DNA: TGTGCCAGCAGCACTAACAGGGGAGTTGACCACGAGCAGTACTTC. This chain joins TRBV7-6 and TRBJ2-5; 7 nucleotides align to TRBD1. The DNA matches TRBJ2-7 better at its end, which makes the J call doubtful. Germline CDR1 and CDR2: SGHVS and FNYEAQ. The CDR3 consists of 15 residues.